This TCR beta chain comes out of a study of T-cell reconstitution after alpha-beta-depleted transplantation in children. This clonotype was recorded a few times. The germline gives CDR1 SGHKS, CDR2 YYEKEE (reference sequence). The CDR3 has 14 residues. Trimming took 6 bases from V and 7 from J, leaving 19 bases between them. As it was prepared, the TCRbeta library received unique molecular identifiers. In TCRdb, the PCR reads were re-called with MiXCR into one record per CDR3 protein. The table includes some 640,000 distinct CDR3 sequences, roughly 15% detected once. Sample: PBMCs from the stem cell graft donor, taken from the stem cell graft. The rearrangement uses TRBV5-5 and TRBJ1-2; D is uncertain. This receptor was taken from a human donor who donated a stem cell graft to a child with acute myeloid leukemia. CDR3 sequence: CASIPGVESGGYTF. The CDR3 DNA is TGTGCCAGCATCCCCGGGGTCGAGTCCGGTGGCTACACCTTC.